These 17 T cell receptor beta chains were sequenced from one sample in a study of metastatic and nonmetastatic thyroid tumors. With MiXCR, TCRdb reprocessed the PCR reads. The table includes 13,000 or so clones, under 30% detected once. Patients underwent thyroid surgery, and none had received any treatment before it. The sample consisted of tumor tissue. All receptors come from a female donor with papillary thyroid cancer or a benign thyroid nodule (not recorded which). Some clones in this sample may be carry-over from other donors' samples.

This clone is deemed medium-sized. The rearrangement joins TRBV13 to TRBJ2-7; D perhaps matches TRBD2 (6 bases). Germline assignment: CDR1 PRHDT and CDR2 FYEKMQ (reference sequence). The CDR3 contains 14 residues. V dropped 4 bases and J dropped 5 bases, with 15 bases sitting between them. The CDR3 is CASSSHRGNHEQYF. CDR3 nucleotides: TGTGCCAGCAGCTCCCATCGGGGGAACCACGAGCAGTACTTC.

On this clone itself: Additional DNA sequences in this sample encode the identical CDR3. The rearrangement uses TRBV20-1 and TRBJ1-1; D possibly corresponds to TRBD1 (6 bases). With 1 base removed from V and 3 bases from J, the gap between germline ends came to 15 bases. The CDR3 is 15 amino acids. From germline, CDR1 is DFQATT and CDR2 SNEGSKA (reference sequence). The CDR3, as DNA: TGCAGTGCTAGAGTGGGGGCTGGTAGATACACTGAAGCTTTCTTT. This sequence encodes CSARVGAGRYTEAFF.

This clone was found a few times. A much larger clonotype is one base distant, so this may be a read error. The chain combines TRBV7-2 with TRBJ2-6; no clear D. Germline lookup yields CDR1 SGHTA and CDR2 FQGNSA. The ends were cut back, 4 bases at V and 5 bases at J, with 12 bases in the middle. The CDR3 length is 15 residues. CDR3 region: CASSYGPSWANVLTF. The CDR3 DNA reads TGTGCCAGCAGCTACGGGCCTTCTTGGGCCAACGTCCTGACTTTC.

This clone is medium-sized in the sample. The chain recombines TRBV5-1 with TRBJ2-7; 9 positions agree with TRBD1. CDR3 length: 16 amino acids. Per the germline V gene, CDR1 is SGHRS and CDR2 is YFSETQ. The junction had 4 bases not matched to a gene; V was cut back by 0 bases and J by 0 bases. The CDR3 DNA sequence: TGCGCCAGCAGCTTGGCCGGGACAGGGAGCTCCTACGAGCAGTACTTC. Translated: CASSLAGTGSSYEQYF.

In this sample, this clone turned up many times. The chain combines TRBV6-1 with TRBJ2-1, with 8 bases matching TRBD2. The germline gives CDR1 MNHNS, CDR2 SASEGT. CDR3 size: 15 residues. After removal of 8 bases from V and 6 bases from J, the junction contained 12 bases not matched to a gene. The CDR3 is CASRGRSGGRNEQFF. CDR3 bases: TGTGCCAGCCGAGGTAGGAGCGGGGGACGCAATGAGCAGTTCTTC.

This clone was found a few times. A much larger clone is a single base away; this may be a read error. The chain combines TRBV2 with TRBJ1-6, with TRBD1 identical over 7 bases. CDR1 is SNHLY, CDR2 FYNNEI, per germline. The CDR3 extends over 14 amino acids. The V segment lost 4 bases and the J segment 8 bases; nucleotides outside the gene matches: 5. The CDR3 coding sequence is TGTGCCAGCAGTGGGCCAGGGGGGTATTCACCCCTCCACTTT. This sequence encodes CASSGPGGYSPLHF. Complete variable domain (other parts from reference TRBV2 and TRBJ1-6): EPEVTQTPSHQVTQMGQEVILRCVPISNHLYFYWYRQILGQKVEFLVSFYNNEISEKSEIFDDQFSVERPDGSNFTLKIRSTKLEDSAMYFCASSGPGGYSPLHFGNGTRLTVT.

The CDR3 sequence is CACKGSGSGEKLFF. The CDR3 bases are TGTGCCTGTAAGGGTAGTGGCTCGGGTGAAAAACTGTTTTTT. V is TRBV30 and J is TRBJ1-4; D gene uncertain. The germline gives CDR1 GTSNPN, CDR2 SVGIG (reference sequence). Trimming shortened V by 6 bases and J by 7 bases, and 18 bases separated the two germline ends. This CDR3 region has 14 residues.

Only a few counts were recorded for this clone. At one end, the junction sequence differs from germline, possibly due to a read error. The V gene is TRBV6-1, the J gene TRBJ1-1; maybe TRBD1 (6 bases). The CDR3 sequence is 15 residues long. Per the germline V gene, CDR1 is MNHNS and CDR2 is SASEGT. CDR3 sequence reads: CASSESGTRGAWMVF. The CDR3 coding sequence is TGTGCCAGCAGTGAATCCGGGACAAGGGGCGCGTGGATGGTCTTT.

This clone was observed at least ten times. The V and J genes are TRBV7-3 and TRBJ2-1; tentative D call: TRBD2 (5 bases). With 2 bases removed from V and 6 bases from J, the gap between germline ends came to 11 bases. The CDR3 contains 14 residues. The germline gives CDR1 SGHTA, CDR2 FQGTGA. The CDR3 sequence is CASSLVGEPNEQFF. CDR3 DNA sequence: TGTGCCAGCAGCTTAGTGGGAGAACCCAATGAGCAGTTCTTC.

This clone was detected a few times. Other DNA sequences from this sample encode an identical CDR3 as well. The J gene is TRBJ1-1, the V gene TRBV10-3; D possibly corresponds to TRBD1 (5 bases). The length of the CDR3 is 15 residues. Deletions cut 7 bases from V and 5 bases from J, with 20 bases between. Germline lookup yields CDR1 ENHRY and CDR2 SYGVKD. The CDR3 loop is CAIIDPAGWRTEAFF. CDR3 nucleotide sequence: TGTGCCATCATCGACCCCGCAGGGTGGCGTACTGAAGCTTTCTTT.

This clone was recorded once. The V gene is TRBV5-1, the J gene TRBJ1-1; no clear D gene. The CDR3 totals 14 residues. The ends were cut back, 0 bases at V and 2 bases at J, with 8 bases in the middle. CDR1 and CDR2 (germline): SGHRS, YFSETQ. The CDR3 loop is CASSLGTHNTEAFF. CDR3 nucleotides: TGCGCCAGCAGCTTGGGAACTCATAACACTGAAGCTTTCTTT. Full variable domain (outside the CDR3, taken from reference TRBV5-1 and TRBJ1-1): KAGVTQTPRYLIKTRGQQVTLSCSPISGHRSVSWYQQTPGQGLQFLFEYFSETQRNKGNFPGRFSGRQFSNSRSEMNVSTLELGDSALYLCASSLGTHNTEAFFGQGTRLTVV.

The chain employs TRBV19 and TRBJ2-1; 7 bases agree with TRBD2. This CDR3 comprises 14 residues. V was clipped by 10 bases and J by 3 bases; unmatched bases: 9. CDR1 and CDR2 (germline): LNHDA, SQIVND (reference sequence). The CDR3 loop reads CAIQREVVYNEQFF. The CDR3 coding sequence is TGTGCCATTCAACGGGAGGTAGTCTACAATGAGCAGTTCTTC. The full variable domain, its missing parts supplied by reference TRBV19 and TRBJ2-1, is DGGITQSPKYLFRKEGQNVTLSCEQNLNHDAMYWYRQDPGQGLRLIYYSQIVNDFQKGDIAEGYSVSREKKESFPLTVTSAQKNPTAFYLCAIQREVVYNEQFFGPGTRLTVL.

This clone was seen ten or more times. V gene TRBV19 combines with J gene TRBJ2-1, with 8 bases identical to TRBD2. V trimming: 7 bases; J trimming: 4 bases; junction bases outside the gene matches: 3. This CDR3 is 13 amino acids long. Germline-derived CDR1 and CDR2 are LNHDA and SQIVND (reference sequence). CDR3 in amino acids: CASIASGYNEQFF. The CDR3 DNA is TGTGCCAGTATCGCTAGCGGGTACAATGAGCAGTTCTTC.

This chain connects TRBV7-8 to TRBJ1-2; D unclear. The CDR3 extends over 18 amino acids. The V end lost 5 bases, the J end lost 4 bases, and 26 bases lay between the germline ends. Germline assignment: CDR1 SGHVS and CDR2 FQNEAQ. CDR3 loop: CASSNHLALGDLAYGYTF. CDR3 nucleotides: TGTGCCAGCAGCAACCACCTGGCCCTAGGCGACCTAGCCTATGGCTACACCTTC.

This clone has at least ten counts. The chain recombines TRBV15 with TRBJ1-3; D gene unclear. Germline loops: CDR1 LNHNV, CDR2 YYDKDF (reference sequence). V was cut by 0 bases and J by 8 bases, with 11 bases left in between. The CDR3 runs to 14 residues. The CDR3 DNA sequence: TGTGCCACCAGCAGAGAGGCAGCCACGGACACCATATATTTT. It translates to CATSREAATDTIYF.

This clone has more than one count but fewer than ten. The chain carries TRBV12-3 or TRBV12-4 and TRBJ2-3, with D perhaps matching TRBD1 (5 bases). This CDR3 region has 15 residues. V gave up 8 bases and J gave up 2 bases, with 17 bases separating them. CDR3 loop: CASSREARATDTQYF. The CDR3 region has the DNA TGTGCCAGCTCCCGTGAGGCCAGGGCCACAGATACGCAGTATTTT.

This clone came up many times. The chain carries TRBV9 and TRBJ1-3, with 8 bases aligning to TRBD1. Germline trimming cut 4 bases from V and 2 bases from J; bases unmatched to any gene: 2. The germline V gene has CDR1 SGDLS and CDR2 YYNGEE. This CDR3 is built from 14 residues. DNA of the CDR3: TGTGCCAGCAGCACAGGGGGGACTGGAAACACCATATATTTT. This translates into CASSTGGTGNTIYF.